This record looks at one T cell receptor beta chain sequence and its context. Its antigen is not identified. Data came from immunoSEQ multiplex PCR; TCRdb stores just in-frame clones and leaves some out. The table records 2.5 million or so clones, approximately 92% of them present only once. The data are from a study of shared clonotypes between healthy human individuals. Across the whole study: Per-donor plates numbered three CD4 naive, three CD4 memory, two CD8 naive and one CD8 memory.

The CDR3 has 12 residues. The V gene lost 8 bases and the J gene lost 4 bases, with 12 bases spanning the gap. Germline V gives CDR1 WSHSY, CDR2 SAAADI. Overall study findings and caveats: The naive CD4 repertoires of a handful of donors were compared, and approximately 5% of clonotypes were shared.

The J gene is TRBJ2-7, the V gene TRBV10-2; D is ambiguous. Sequences were obtained from naive CD4+ T cells sorted from blood. Subset given: CD45RA+ positively selected. The source is a man aged 18 to 35 in good health. The CDR3 DNA follows: TGCGCCAGCGGCGATCCAACTTACGAGCAGTACTTC. Protein: CASGDPTYEQYF.